The 11 T cell receptor beta chains given below trace back to one sample, sequenced in a study of cytomegalovirus exposure and HLA in healthy donors. Primers: 60 Vbeta forward and 13 Jbeta reverse. Produced via immunoSEQ multiplex PCR; TCRdb's table is partial and in-frame only. The repertoire consists of about 190,000 clones, with roughly four fifths occurring once and the leading ten covering 2.5% to 3.5%. Sequencing used PBMCs. These receptors were taken from a woman aged 25 to 39 in good health and CMV-seropositive.

The rearrangement joins TRBV27 to TRBJ1-2, with D maybe TRBD1 (6 bases). V gave up 10 bases and J gave up 2 bases, with 11 bases separating them. Germline V lookup: CDR1 MNHEY, CDR2 SMNVEV (reference sequence). The CDR3 is 12 residues long. CDR3 coding DNA: TGTGCCACCCCGGACAGAAACTATGGCTACACCTTC. Translated: CATPDRNYGYTF.

The chain combines TRBV13 with TRBJ1-4, with a tentative D call TRBD1 (6 bases). Germline assignment: CDR1 PRHDT and CDR2 FYEKMQ (reference sequence). Trimming shortened V by 2 bases and J by 6 bases, and 10 bases separated the two germline ends. The CDR3 sequence is 14 residues long. CDR3 DNA: TGTGCCAGCAGCTTAAGGGGGATAGATGAAAAACTGTTTTTT. It translates to CASSLRGIDEKLFF. The full variable domain, completed using reference TRBV13 and TRBJ1-4, is AAGVIQSPRHLIKEKRETATLKCYPIPRHDTVYWYQQGPGQDPQFLISFYEKMQSDKGSIPDRFSAQQFSDYHSELNMSSLELGDSALYFCASSLRGIDEKLFFGSGTQLSVL.

This clone has only a few counts. The rearrangement uses TRBV29-1 and TRBJ2-2; weak D call: TRBD1 (6 bases). The CDR3 is 16 amino acids. Germline CDR1 SQVTM, CDR2 ANQGSEA. The V end was cut by 6 bases, the J end by 7 bases, with 24 bases between. The CDR3 coding sequence is TGCAGCGTCCTCCGACCGAGGACAGCTACGGGCGGGGAGCTGTTTTTT. Residues: CSVLRPRTATGGELFF.

This clone was detected a few times. The chain carries TRBV7-9 and TRBJ2-1, with 12 nucleotides matching TRBD2. Germline CDR1 SEHNR, CDR2 FQNEAQ (reference sequence). This CDR3 is built from 18 residues. The J segment lost 2 bases and the V segment lost 4 bases, leaving 9 bases of the junction unmatched. CDR3: CASSSYLTSGSAYNEQFF. The CDR3 DNA reads as TGTGCCAGCAGCTCGTACCTGACTAGCGGGAGTGCCTACAATGAGCAGTTCTTC.

The chain links TRBV2 to TRBJ2-5, with 7 nucleotides matching TRBD1. This CDR3 spans 15 amino acids. From germline, CDR1 is SNHLY and CDR2 FYNNEI. The ends lost 0 bases at V and 4 bases at J; junction bases unmatched: 5. CDR3 bases: TGTGCCAGCAGTGAAGCGGGCAGGGGGTCAGAGACCCAGTACTTC. Translated, it gives CASSEAGRGSETQYF.

CDR3 sequence reads: CSVEGGAGTQYF. CDR3 bases: TGCAGCGTTGAGGGGGGGGCGGGTACGCAGTATTTT. The J gene is TRBJ2-3, the V gene TRBV29-1; TRBD2 might be the D (7 bases). Germline V gene sequence: CDR1 SQVTM, CDR2 ANQGSEA. Trimming took 3 bases from V and 8 from J, leaving 12 bases between them. The length of the CDR3 is 12 residues.

Here the CDR3 DNA reads TGTGCCAGCACACTCGGGGGAATGGCCAAAAACATTCAGTACTTC. Its protein product is CASTLGGMAKNIQYF. V usage is TRBV11-2 and J usage is TRBJ2-4; TRBD2 might be the D (6 bases). The CDR3 covers 15 residues. V was cut by 7 bases and J by 1 base, with 14 bases left in between. Looked up from germline, CDR1 is SGHAT and CDR2 is FQNNGV. Full variable domain (remainder filled in from reference TRBV11-2 and TRBJ2-4): EAGVAQSPRYKIIEKRQSVAFWCNPISGHATLYWYQQILGQGPKLLIQFQNNGVVDDSQLPKDRFSAERLKGVDSTLKIQPAKLEDSAVYLCASTLGGMAKNIQYFGAGTRLSVL.

The CDR3 nucleotides are TGTGCCAGCAGTCTTCTGGGGGGGACCTACGAGCAGTACTTC. Protein product: CASSLLGGTYEQYF. The J gene is TRBJ2-7, the V gene TRBV27, with 7 bases aligning to TRBD2. The ends lost 5 bases at V and 2 bases at J; junction bases unmatched: 6. This CDR3 region has 14 residues. CDR1 and CDR2 (germline): MNHEY, SMNVEV (reference sequence).

This chain uses TRBV10-3 with TRBJ2-7; 9 nucleotides agree with TRBD1. This CDR3 region has 23 residues. CDR1 and CDR2 from the germline V gene are ENHRY and SYGVKD. The ends lost 5 bases at V and 3 bases at J; junction bases unmatched: 32. CDR3 nucleotide sequence: TGTGCCATCAGTCAGGATGCCGGACTCGCTGGGGACAGGGTCGCTTGGTCCTTCTACGAGCAGTACTTC. This gives the protein CAISQDAGLAGDRVAWSFYEQYF.

The table lists this clone with a count of one. The CDR3 spells CASSQSGTGVYGYTF. CDR3 DNA: TGTGCCAGCAGCCAATCCGGGACAGGGGTCTATGGCTACACCTTC. The gene calls are TRBV7-9 and TRBJ1-2, with 10 bases that match TRBD1. The CDR3 runs to 15 residues. The trim removed 5 bases at V and 4 bases at J, leaving 7 bases unmatched. Germline CDR1 is SEHNR and CDR2 is FQNEAQ (reference sequence).

The chain uses TRBV27 and TRBJ2-7, with 7 bases identical to TRBD2. The CDR3 is 18 amino acids. Germline V gene data show CDR1 as MNHEY and CDR2 as SMNVEV (reference sequence). The V segment lost 2 bases and the J segment 0 bases; nucleotides outside the gene matches: 13. CDR3 nucleotide sequence: TGTGCCAGCAGTTTAAGAGGTGGTGAGCGGGGTTACTCCTACGAGCAGTACTTC. Protein sequence: CASSLRGGERGYSYEQYF.